This T cell receptor (beta chain) comes out of a study of technical replicates of blood from several donors. Produced via immunoSEQ multiplex PCR; TCRdb's table is partial and in-frame only. The sample shows roughly 50,000 clones, 93% of them seen only once. Germline V gene sequence: CDR1 SGHVS, CDR2 FQNEAQ. The CDR3 totals 15 residues. V lost 2 bases, J lost 3 bases, and 13 bases lay in between. The TCR comes from a human donor in good health. Some clones in this sample may be carry-over from other donors' samples. This chain links TRBV7-8 with TRBJ1-1; no reliable D call. Sequencing was performed on PBMCs. Written as DNA, the CDR3 is TGTGCCAGCAGCTTAAGATCGCGCGTGGACACTGAAGCTTTCTTT. As protein: CASSLRSRVDTEAFF.